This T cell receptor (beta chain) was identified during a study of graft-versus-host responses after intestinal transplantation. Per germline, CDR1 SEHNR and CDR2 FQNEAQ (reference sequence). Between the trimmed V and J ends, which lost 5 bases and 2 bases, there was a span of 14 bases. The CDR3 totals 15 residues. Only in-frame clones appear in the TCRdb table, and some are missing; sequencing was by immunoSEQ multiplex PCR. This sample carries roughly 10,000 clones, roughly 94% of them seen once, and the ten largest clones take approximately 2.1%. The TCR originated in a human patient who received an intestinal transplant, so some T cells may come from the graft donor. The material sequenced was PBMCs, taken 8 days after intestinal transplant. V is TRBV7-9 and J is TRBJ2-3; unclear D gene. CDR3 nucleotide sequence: TGTGCCAGCAGCGAAATCGTGATGGTCACAGATACGCAGTATTTT. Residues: CASSEIVMVTDTQYF.